Below are 26 T cell receptor beta chains sequenced from a single sample in a study of neoadjuvant anti-PD-1 for oral cavity cancer. Sequencing used immunoSEQ multiplex PCR; TCRdb keeps in-frame clones, though not all of them. The data show 80,000 to 95,000 clones, with 84% seen just once and around 3% held by the top ten. This sample comprised PBMCs, obtained before nivolumab (anti-PD-1) treatment. The receptors shown here come from a person aged 40 to 85 with oral cavity squamous cell carcinoma.

This clone was seen a handful of times. The chain couples TRBV11-1 to TRBJ2-3; 7 nucleotides align to TRBD1. This CDR3 comprises 14 residues. After removal of 5 bases from V and 8 bases from J, the junction contained 10 bases not matched to a gene. Germline V lookup: CDR1 SGHAT, CDR2 FQDESV (reference sequence). CDR3 sequence: CASSPAPAGGTQYF. The CDR3 nucleotides are TGTGCCAGCAGCCCCGCCCCGGCAGGGGGTACGCAGTATTTT.

This chain connects TRBV7-6 to TRBJ1-1, with 8 bases lining up with TRBD1. Germline CDR1 and CDR2: SGHVS and FNYEAQ. This CDR3 is 15 amino acids long. V dropped 3 bases and J dropped 1; count of bases not matched to a gene: 4. CDR3 sequence: CASSLGQATNTEAFF. The CDR3 DNA sequence: TGTGCCAGCAGCTTGGGACAGGCCACGAACACTGAAGCTTTCTTT.

This clone was recorded a few times. The rearrangement joins TRBV19 to TRBJ2-2, with D possibly being TRBD2 (5 bases). With 7 bases removed from V and 0 bases from J, the gap between germline ends came to 9 bases. The CDR3 loop spans 14 amino acids. Germline values: CDR1 LNHDA, CDR2 SQIVND (reference sequence). The DNA of the CDR3 is TGTGCCAGTAAGGAGGCCCCGAACACCGGGGAGCTGTTTTTT. Protein: CASKEAPNTGELFF.

The chain employs TRBV28 and TRBJ2-1, with D maybe TRBD2 (6 bases). In germline, CDR1 is MDHEN, CDR2 SYDVKM. V lost 8 bases to trimming and J lost 3 bases, with 11 bases between them. The CDR3 totals 13 residues. CDR3 coding DNA: TGTGCCAGCGAACGGGACTTCTACAATGAGCAGTTCTTC. Amino acids: CASERDFYNEQFF.

The V call is TRBV29-1, the J call TRBJ2-2; 9 bases align to TRBD2. V shed 4 bases, J shed 7 bases, and the junction held 1 base outside the gene matches. The CDR3 is made up of 12 amino acids. CDR1 and CDR2 from the germline V gene are SQVTM and ANQGSEA. CDR3 amino acids: CSVVAGVGELFF. In nucleotides, the CDR3 is TGCAGCGTTGTAGCGGGGGTCGGGGAGCTGTTTTTT.

Written as DNA, the CDR3 is TGTGCCAGCAGCCTCATCTTTACAGGCCGGCCTGAAGCTTTCTTT. Amino acid sequence: CASSLIFTGRPEAFF. The chain recombines TRBV6-1 with TRBJ1-1, with a possible D match to TRBD1 (5 bases). The CDR3 runs to 15 residues. Trimming shortened V by 6 bases and J by 6 bases, and 20 bases separated the two germline ends. CDR1 and CDR2 (germline): MNHNS, SASEGT.

The chain recombines TRBV28 with TRBJ1-2; TRBD1 matches at 7 bases. Germline V gene lookup returns CDR1 MDHEN and CDR2 SYDVKM. This CDR3 has 15 amino acids. J was trimmed by 4 bases and V by 2 bases; bases with no gene match: 7. The CDR3 DNA reads TGTGCCAGCAGTTTAACGCCGGGACAGTCCTATGGCTACACCTTC. Amino acid sequence: CASSLTPGQSYGYTF.

The chain recombines TRBV19 with TRBJ2-6; the D is unclear. Germline CDR1 and CDR2: LNHDA and SQIVND (reference sequence). The V gene lost 0 bases and the J gene lost 0 bases, with 15 bases spanning the gap. The CDR3 has 19 residues. The CDR3 region has the DNA TGTGCCAGTAGTATAGATCAGGCCAGGACCTACTCTGGGGCCAACGTCCTGACTTTC. It is translated as CASSIDQARTYSGANVLTF.

This clone was recorded once. This chain connects TRBV18 to TRBJ2-2; TRBD1 matches at 7 bases. Per the germline V gene, CDR1 is KGHSH and CDR2 is LQKENI. Germline trimming cut 4 bases from V and 4 bases from J; bases unmatched to any gene: 3. The CDR3 is 14 amino acids. CDR3 nucleotides: TGTGCCAGCTCACTCGGGACAGCCACCGGGGAGCTGTTTTTT. As protein: CASSLGTATGELFF.

This chain joins TRBV19 and TRBJ1-5, with 7 bases identical to TRBD1. Germline values: CDR1 LNHDA, CDR2 SQIVND (reference sequence). The CDR3 covers 13 residues. With V trimmed by 7 bases and J by 7 bases, 7 bases remained unmatched. The CDR3 here is CASIGTAGQPQHF. As DNA, the CDR3 is TGTGCCAGTATTGGGACAGCTGGCCAGCCCCAGCATTTT.

This clone was found a few times. This rearrangement joins TRBV4-2 to TRBJ2-3, with 11 bases identical to TRBD2. CDR3 length equals 16 residues. Germline loops: CDR1 LGHNA, CDR2 YNFKEQ. The J segment lost 1 base and the V segment lost 0 bases, leaving 0 bases of the junction unmatched. The CDR3 region is CASSQELAGGTDTQYF. In DNA form, the CDR3 reads TGTGCCAGCAGCCAAGAACTAGCGGGAGGCACAGATACGCAGTATTTT.

The chain has TRBV6-6 and TRBJ1-4; D is possibly TRBD1 (5 bases). The CDR3 extends over 15 amino acids. V was cut by 0 bases and J by 8 bases, with 13 bases left in between. The germline V gene has CDR1 MNHNY and CDR2 SVGAGI (reference sequence). The CDR3 is CASSYSGALGEKLFF. In nucleotides, the CDR3 is TGTGCCAGCAGTTACTCCGGGGCGCTAGGGGAAAAACTGTTTTTT.

The chain has TRBV9 and TRBJ2-2; TRBD2 matches at 10 bases. The CDR3 is made up of 17 amino acids. Trimming cost V 0 bases and J 7 bases; bases outside gene matches: 9. The germline V gene has CDR1 SGDLS and CDR2 YYNGEE. The CDR3 loop is CASSVGPSGSLSGELFF. CDR3 in DNA: TGTGCCAGCAGCGTAGGTCCTAGCGGGAGTTTGAGCGGGGAGCTGTTTTTT.

This rearrangement joins TRBV6-1 to TRBJ2-1; 11 nucleotides agree with TRBD2. The V and J ends lost 4 bases and 8 bases, in that order; junction bases with no gene match: 7. The CDR3 runs 15 residues. The V gene's germline CDR1 is MNHNS and CDR2 SASEGT. In nucleotides, the CDR3 is TGTGCCAGCAGTGCCACTAGCGGGAGTATATATGAGCAGTTCTTC. Amino acids: CASSATSGSIYEQFF.

This chain links TRBV10-2 with TRBJ2-7, with 9 bases identical to TRBD2. CDR3 size: 13 residues. With 5 bases clipped from V and 7 bases from J, the junction kept 6 bases outside the gene matches. Germline CDR1 WSHSY, CDR2 SAAADI. This CDR3 reads CASSSAGGGEQYF. The CDR3 coding sequence is TGCGCCAGCAGTTCAGCGGGGGGAGGAGAGCAGTACTTC.

In this sample, this clone turned up once. The rearrangement links TRBV29-1 to TRBJ1-5; D is undetermined. Trimming cost V 5 bases and J 7 bases, with 15 bases left between them. CDR3 size: 13 residues. Germline assignment: CDR1 SQVTM and CDR2 ANQGSEA. The CDR3 nucleotides read TGCAGCGTTCAAGCGGCTGAAAGGCAGCCCCAGCATTTT. Translation gives CSVQAAERQPQHF.

The sample holds one count of this clone. The chain carries TRBV5-4 and TRBJ1-5; 7 bases fit TRBD1. Per germline, CDR1 SGHNT and CDR2 YYREEE (reference sequence). The CDR3 has 17 amino acids. V was pared by 4 bases and J by 5 bases, with 15 bases of the junction left unmatched. The CDR3 sequence: CASSLGGGTVKDQPQHF. The DNA for the CDR3 is TGTGCCAGCAGCCTTGGGGGCGGGACAGTTAAAGATCAGCCCCAGCATTTT.

V and J are TRBV19 and TRBJ2-2; possible D gene TRBD2, 5 bases. Trimming stripped 1 base from V and 4 bases from J, with 10 bases between. From germline, CDR1 is LNHDA and CDR2 SQIVND (reference sequence). CDR3 length equals 15 residues. Here the CDR3 reads CASSIGVASTGELFF. CDR3 DNA sequence: TGTGCCAGTAGTATAGGAGTAGCGTCCACCGGGGAGCTGTTTTTT.

V gene TRBV9 combines with J gene TRBJ1-5; TRBD1 matches at 7 bases. This CDR3 has 14 residues. V trimming: 4 bases; J trimming: 3 bases; junction bases outside the gene matches: 4. Germline assignment: CDR1 SGDLS and CDR2 YYNGEE. The CDR3 loop is CASSPGTVNQPQHF. CDR3 DNA: TGTGCCAGCAGCCCCGGGACAGTCAATCAGCCCCAGCATTTT.

This CDR3 is CASSPSLNTDTQYF. The CDR3 region has the DNA TGTGCCAGCAGCCCTTCCCTCAATACAGATACGCAGTATTTT. The chain combines TRBV14 with TRBJ2-3; D is unresolved. The CDR3 loop spans 14 amino acids. Per the germline V gene, CDR1 is SGHDN and CDR2 is FVKESK. V gave up 4 bases and J gave up 3 bases, with 11 bases separating them.

The chain links TRBV5-1 to TRBJ2-7, with D perhaps assigned TRBD1 or TRBD2 (7 bases each). V lost 4 bases and J 11 bases, leaving 19 bases between the germline ends. The CDR3 covers 13 residues. Germline CDR1 SGHRS, CDR2 YFSETQ. The CDR3 is CASSAGDREGKYF. CDR3 DNA sequence: TGCGCCAGCAGCGCCGGAGACAGGGAGGGAAAGTACTTC.

The V and J genes are TRBV29-1 and TRBJ1-2; perhaps TRBD1 as D (6 bases). The CDR3 runs to 14 residues. Deletions cut 5 bases from V and 4 bases from J, with 17 bases between. Germline CDR1 is SQVTM and CDR2 is ANQGSEA. The CDR3 nucleotides read TGCAGCGTTCTACGGCAGGGGCGAGGCTATGGCTACACCTTC. It is translated as CSVLRQGRGYGYTF.

Points on this clone: The junction differs from germline at one of its ends, possibly a read error. The J gene is TRBJ2-5, the V gene TRBV7-7; weak D call: TRBD2 (6 bases). Germline values: CDR1 SSHAT, CDR2 FNYEAQ (reference sequence). The CDR3 length is 15 residues. CDR3 residues: CASSSARGSQETQYF. Written as DNA, the CDR3 is TGTGCTAGCAGCTCCGCGCGGGGTTCACAAGAGACCCAGTACTTC.

This clone was found once. The V call is TRBV30, the J call TRBJ2-1; the match to TRBD1 covers 7 bases. The CDR3 runs to 16 residues. The germline CDR1 and CDR2 sequences are GTSNPN and SVGIG (reference sequence). Trimming at V came to 2 bases and at J to 6 bases, leaving 13 bases not matched to a gene. The CDR3 DNA follows: TGTGCCTGGAGTATACCGGGACAGCCGACTTCCAATGAGCAGTTCTTC. Protein product: CAWSIPGQPTSNEQFF.

In its sample, this clone was seen a few times. The sample carries other DNA sequences with the same CDR3. The chain employs TRBV30 and TRBJ1-1; D is possibly TRBD1 (5 bases). The V gene's germline CDR1 is GTSNPN and CDR2 SVGIG (reference sequence). The CDR3 consists of 13 residues. Trimming cost V 1 base and J 2 bases, with 8 bases left between them. CDR3 amino acids: CAWSGQTNTEAFF. The CDR3 region has the DNA TGTGCCTGGAGTGGACAGACAAACACTGAAGCTTTCTTT.

J is TRBJ2-5 and V is TRBV6-5, with TRBD2 as a possible D gene (5 bases). The CDR3 has 12 amino acids. Trimming cost V 8 bases and J 5 bases, with 12 bases left between them. Germline CDR1 is MNHEY and CDR2 is SVGAGI. The CDR3 spells CASLGVGETQYF. CDR3 DNA sequence: TGTGCCAGCCTCGGGGTTGGGGAGACCCAGTACTTC.